The 26 T cell receptor beta chains given below trace back to one sample, sequenced in a study of T cell repertoires in cytomegalovirus infection. In TCRdb, the reads were re-called with MiXCR into one record per CDR3 protein. The sample yields 830,000 or so distinct CDR3 sequences, around a third seen once. For these receptors, no antigen is known. Sequences were derived from cultured CD8+ T cells from PBMCs, sampled from culture after CMV antigen stimulation. The receptors here all came from a human donor in good health (CMV status not recorded). Some clones in this sample may be carry-over from other donors' samples.

This chain links TRBV5-4 with TRBJ2-7, with D perhaps being TRBD1 or TRBD2 (5 bases each). The germline CDR1 and CDR2 sequences are SGHNT and YYREEE (reference sequence). V lost 0 bases, J lost 10 bases, and 8 bases lay in between. The CDR3 is 11 residues long. The CDR3 nucleotides read TGTGCCAGCAGCTTGGGAGGGGTCCAGTACGTC. It codes for CASSLGGVQYV.

This sequence joins TRBV4-2 and TRBJ2-1, with TRBD2 matching 11 bases. The CDR3 consists of 16 residues. V trimming: 4 bases; J trimming: 3 bases; junction bases outside the gene matches: 5. Germline-derived CDR1 and CDR2 are LGHNA and YNFKEQ. CDR3 sequence: CASSPILAGDYNEQFF. The CDR3 coding sequence is TGTGCCAGCAGCCCTATACTAGCGGGGGACTACAATGAGCAGTTCTTC.

The chain uses TRBV24-1 and TRBJ1-1, with TRBD1 as a possible D gene (5 bases). From germline, CDR1 is KGHDR and CDR2 SFDVKD. This CDR3 is built from 16 residues. Trimming removed 2 bases at V and 3 bases at J, with 15 bases between. CDR3 DNA sequence: TGTGCCACCAGTGATTCGGGACCGATTAAGGACACTGAAGCTTTCTTT. Translating it yields CATSDSGPIKDTEAFF.

This clonotype was seen only a few times. This chain uses TRBV2 with TRBJ1-1; D is uncertain. Trimming cost V 7 bases and J 4 bases, with 10 bases left between them. The CDR3 is made up of 12 amino acids. CDR1 SNHLY and CDR2 FYNNEI come from the germline V gene. The CDR3 here is CASMAILTEAFF. In DNA, the CDR3 is TGTGCCAGCATGGCGATCCTCACTGAAGCTTTCTTT.

This clonotype was recorded many times. This chain uses TRBV7-2 with TRBJ2-7; tentatively, D is TRBD1 or TRBD2 (5 bases each). The germline CDR1 and CDR2 sequences are SGHTA and FQGNSA. With 3 bases removed from V and 5 bases from J, the gap between germline ends came to 11 bases. This CDR3 contains 13 residues. The CDR3 nucleotides read TGTGCCAGCAGCTTCGCCGGGGCAGACGAGCAGTACGTC. Encoded protein: CASSFAGADEQYV.

This clonotype turned up a few times. V gene TRBV4-3 combines with J gene TRBJ2-3; D is undetermined. V dropped 1 base and J dropped 0 bases, with 11 bases sitting between them. There are 16 residues in the CDR3. CDR1 is LGHNA, CDR2 YSLEER, per germline. The CDR3 reads CASSQGTTRSTDTQYF. CDR3 coding DNA: TGCGCCAGCAGCCAAGGGACGACGAGAAGCACAGATACGCAGTATTTT.

This chain connects TRBV4-1 to TRBJ1-1, with unresolved D. V was pared by 4 bases and J by 6 bases, with 18 bases between. CDR1 MGHRA and CDR2 YSYEKL come from the germline V gene. The length of the CDR3 is 15 residues. The CDR3 here is CASSRDADGYAEAFF. The CDR3 nucleotides read TGCGCCAGCAGCCGCGATGCAGACGGCTACGCTGAAGCTTTCTTT.

The chain links TRBV20-1 to TRBJ2-7; D unclear. Germline-derived CDR1 and CDR2 are DFQATT and SNEGSKA (reference sequence). CDR3 length: 13 amino acids. Trimming shortened V by 4 bases and J by 2 bases, and 12 bases separated the two germline ends. The CDR3, as DNA: TGCAGTGCTACCGGGTCTCTCCCCTACGAGCAGTACGTC. Protein product: CSATGSLPYEQYV.

The rearrangement links TRBV27 to TRBJ1-6; D is possibly TRBD1 (5 bases). V lost 6 bases, J lost 8 bases, and 14 bases lay in between. The CDR3 runs to 14 residues. The germline CDR1 and CDR2 sequences are MNHEY and SMNVEV (reference sequence). The CDR3 is CASRHGLGDSPLHF. DNA for the CDR3: TGTGCCAGCAGACATGGACTGGGGGATTCACCCCTCCACTTT.

The chain combines TRBV7-9 with TRBJ1-2, with a weak D call TRBD1 (5 bases). Germline V lookup: CDR1 SEHNR, CDR2 FQNEAQ (reference sequence). The CDR3 covers 12 residues. V lost 7 bases, J lost 8 bases, and 14 bases lay in between. This CDR3 reads CASTPNGGGYTF. In DNA form, the CDR3 reads TGTGCCAGCACCCCGAATGGGGGAGGCTACACCTTC.

The chain links TRBV10-3 to TRBJ1-4; D may be TRBD1 (5 bases). The germline V gene has CDR1 ENHRY and CDR2 SYGVKD. The CDR3 is 13 residues long. Trimming took off 2 bases at V and 11 bases at J, with 12 bases between the two ends. CDR3 protein: CAISELTREKLFF. Written as DNA, the CDR3 is TGTGCCATCAGTGAGCTCACCAGGGAGAAACTGTTTTTT.

This clonotype appeared many times. The rearrangement joins TRBV7-8 to TRBJ2-7; TRBD2 is a possible D gene (5 bases). There are 16 residues in the CDR3. The germline V and J ends were trimmed by 2 bases and 3 bases, with 17 bases remaining between them. The V gene's germline CDR1 is SGHVS and CDR2 FQNEAQ. The CDR3 DNA sequence: TGTGCCAGCAGCTTAAGGGCCGAGGGAACGGGCTACGAGCAGTACTTC. It yields the protein CASSLRAEGTGYEQYF.

The chain recombines TRBV5-6 with TRBJ2-7; perhaps TRBD1 as D (5 bases). Trimming took 3 bases from V and 2 from J, leaving 9 bases between them. The CDR3 totals 13 residues. Germline-derived CDR1 and CDR2 are SGHDT and YYEEEE. Here the CDR3 reads CASSSFRAYEQYF. CDR3 nucleotides: TGTGCCAGCAGCTCCTTCAGGGCCTACGAGCAGTACTTC.

This clonotype occurred a few times. V is TRBV27 and J is TRBJ1-6; 7 nucleotides line up with TRBD1. The CDR3 loop spans 14 amino acids. Trimming took 4 bases from V and 5 from J; bases not matched to a gene: 2. CDR1 and CDR2 (germline): MNHEY, SMNVEV (reference sequence). The chain's CDR3 is CASSYGTDNSPLHF. In DNA, the CDR3 is TGTGCCAGCAGTTACGGGACAGATAATTCACCCCTCCACTTT.

This clonotype was found a few times. The V and J genes are TRBV24-1 and TRBJ2-1, with TRBD1 matching 10 bases. Per the germline V gene, CDR1 is KGHDR and CDR2 is SFDVKD. CDR3 length: 16 residues. After removal of 3 bases from V and 5 bases from J, the junction contained 6 bases not matched to a gene. CDR3 region: CATSDPGTGADNEQFF. CDR3 coding DNA: TGTGCCACCAGTGATCCCGGGACAGGGGCCGACAATGAGCAGTTCTTC.

This clonotype has only a few counts. The CDR3 reads CASTVASLRTDTQYF. In DNA, the CDR3 is TGTGCCAGCACCGTGGCTAGCCTCCGCACAGATACGCAGTATTTT. The chain carries TRBV7-2 and TRBJ2-3, with D possibly matching TRBD2 (5 bases). Germline-derived CDR1 and CDR2 are SGHTA and FQGNSA. V lost 7 bases and J 1 base, leaving 15 bases between the germline ends. CDR3 length: 15 amino acids.

The V gene is TRBV2, the J gene TRBJ2-7; D not certain. V was shortened by 1 base and J by 4 bases, with 5 bases between the two germline ends. This CDR3 contains 12 residues. Germline V gene data show CDR1 as SNHLY and CDR2 as FYNNEI. CDR3 protein: CASSEVEYEQYF. CDR3 DNA: TGTGCCAGCAGTGAAGTGGAGTACGAGCAGTACTTC.

The CDR3 sequence is CAGGTSGNEQFF. In nucleotides, the CDR3 is TGTGCCGGCGGGACTAGCGGCAATGAGCAGTTCTTC. The V call is TRBV27, the J call TRBJ2-1, with 11 bases that match TRBD2. V was pared by 11 bases and J by 6 bases, with 3 bases of the junction left unmatched. The CDR3 is 12 residues long. CDR1 is MNHEY, CDR2 SMNVEV, per germline (reference sequence).

This clonotype was observed a handful of times. This chain connects TRBV4-2 to TRBJ2-3, with a possible D match to TRBD2 (7 bases). The CDR3 covers 14 residues. CDR1 and CDR2 (germline): LGHNA, YNFKEQ. The ends were cut back, 6 bases at V and 3 bases at J, with 13 bases in the middle. The CDR3 bases are TGTGCCAGCAGTCGGGGGGCCTATACAGATACGCAGTATTTT. This gives the protein CASSRGAYTDTQYF.

This clonotype was found many times. The chain has TRBV12-3 or TRBV12-4 and TRBJ2-1, with D perhaps matching TRBD2 (6 bases). V was trimmed by 6 bases and J by 5 bases, leaving 11 bases between them. This CDR3 has 13 amino acids. The CDR3 sequence: CASRPAGNNEQFF. CDR3 DNA: TGTGCCAGCAGGCCGGCGGGGAACAATGAGCAGTTCTTC.

The J gene is TRBJ1-6, the V gene TRBV19; D remains unclear. Deletions cut 2 bases from V and 0 bases from J, with 8 bases between. The CDR3 extends over 16 amino acids. Germline CDR1 LNHDA, CDR2 SQIVND (reference sequence). The CDR3 spells CASSISRSSYNSPLHF. The CDR3 nucleotides read TGTGCCAGTAGTATATCCAGGAGCTCCTATAATTCACCCCTCCACTTT.

This chain joins TRBV5-1 and TRBJ1-2; 8 bases agree with TRBD1. The CDR3 runs to 16 residues. The V gene's germline CDR1 is SGHRS and CDR2 YFSETQ. J gave up 6 bases and V 1 base, and 11 bases lay outside the gene matches. CDR3 sequence (DNA): TGCGCCAGCAGCTTGCAGGGGGCAAAAATGTCGGATGGCTACACCTTC. Its translation is CASSLQGAKMSDGYTF.

CDR3 in DNA: TGCGCCAGCAGCCCGGGGGACAATAGCAATCAGCCCCAGCATTTT. The encoded protein is CASSPGDNSNQPQHF. The rearrangement joins TRBV5-1 to TRBJ1-5; possibly TRBD1 for D (6 bases). The germline V and J ends were trimmed by 4 bases and 0 bases, with 11 bases remaining between them. The CDR3 consists of 15 residues. Germline V gives CDR1 SGHRS, CDR2 YFSETQ.

The chain has TRBV5-6 and TRBJ2-3, with D uncertain. The CDR3 spans 12 residues. Germline assignment: CDR1 SGHDT and CDR2 YYEEEE. V lost 3 bases to trimming and J lost 8 bases, with 10 bases between them. The CDR3 protein is CASSSNHVTQYF. The CDR3, as DNA: TGTGCCAGCAGCTCAAACCATGTTACGCAGTATTTT.

The rearrangement joins TRBV6-2 or TRBV6-3 to TRBJ2-2, with TRBD2 matching over 7 bases. The CDR3 consists of 17 residues. Germline-derived CDR1 and CDR2 are MNHEY and SVGEGT. V lost 2 bases and J lost 6; bases outside the gene matches: 12. CDR3 in amino acids: CASSYVGGGGKAGELFF. As DNA, the CDR3 is TGTGCCAGCAGTTACGTCGGAGGCGGGGGAAAGGCCGGGGAGCTGTTTTTT.

This clonotype occurred a few times. This chain connects TRBV5-5 to TRBJ2-5, with TRBD2 as a possible D gene (5 bases). Germline lookup yields CDR1 SGHKS and CDR2 YYEKEE (reference sequence). Trimming shortened V by 6 bases and J by 1 base, and 13 bases separated the two germline ends. There are 14 residues in the CDR3. The CDR3 is CASTRKRTQETQYF. Here the CDR3 DNA reads TGTGCCAGCACCCGAAAGCGGACCCAAGAGACCCAGTACTTC.